The rows below give T cell receptor beta chains drawn from one sample of a study of blood T cell repertoires in COVID-19. The method was immunoSEQ multiplex PCR; TCRdb's version includes in-frame clones alone and lacks a portion of them. The table lists over 200,000 clones, less than 90% of them singletons. The sequenced material came from PBMCs or T cells enriched from blood (not recorded which). The receptors were sampled from a woman aged 50 to 65 in a cohort exposed to, infected with or recovered from COVID-19 (not recorded which). Each CDR3 is given with its conserved first and last residue. The D gene is left open where the match is weak. Expanded clones are given a class, and other clones once, few, many or no size at all.

d_gene,j_gene,v_gene,abundance,CDR3aa,CDR3nt
TRBD2,TRBJ2-2,TRBV9,-,CASSPPRGLRANTGELFF,TGTGCCAGCAGCCCACCCCGGGGACTACGCGCGAACACCGGGGAGCTGTTTTTT
TRBD2,TRBJ2-7,TRBV7-9,few,CASSLESGASHEQYF,TGTGCCAGCAGCTTAGAGAGCGGGGCATCCCACGAGCAGTACTTC
-,TRBJ2-2,TRBV3-1/TRBV3-2,-,CASSPVGGDTGELFF,TGTGCCAGCAGCCCCGTCGGAGGGGACACCGGGGAGCTGTTTTTT
-,TRBJ2-1,TRBV9,-,CASSVYEGEDEQFF,TGTGCCAGCAGCGTATACGAGGGTGAGGATGAGCAGTTCTTC
-,TRBJ2-5,TRBV21-1,-,CASSREDRSDKETQYF,TGTGCCAGCAGCAGGGAGGATCGATCGGATAAAGAGACCCAGTACTTC
TRBD1,TRBJ2-7,TRBV5-6,-,CASSLAGGGYEQYF,TGTGCCAGCAGCTTGGCAGGGGGCGGTTACGAGCAGTACTTC
TRBD2,TRBJ2-1,TRBV5-8,-,CASSLGIAGYPGNEQFF,TGTGCCAGCAGCTTGGGGATAGCGGGTTATCCGGGCAATGAGCAGTTCTTC
TRBD1,TRBJ1-6,TRBV5-1,-,CASSLGWTGGSGVTSPLHF,TGCGCCAGCAGCTTGGGTTGGACAGGGGGTTCCGGAGTAACTTCACCCCTCCACTTT
-,TRBJ2-3,TRBV2,-,CASWGLGEIGKYF,TGTGCCAGCTGGGGACTGGGAGAGATTGGGAAGTATTTT
TRBD1,TRBJ2-2,TRBV7-3,-,CASSLRGDRAYTGELFF,TGTGCCAGCAGCTTAAGAGGGGACAGGGCGTATACCGGGGAGCTGTTTTTT
-,TRBJ1-5,TRBV21-1,-,CASSTHKQTSNQPQHF,TGTGCCAGCAGCACCCACAAACAGACTAGCAATCAGCCCCAGCATTTT
-,TRBJ2-5,TRBV19,-,CASSIRQAQETQYF,TGTGCCAGTAGTATCCGACAGGCACAAGAGACCCAGTACTTC
-,TRBJ2-7,TRBV13,-,CASSTGLLGEQYF,TGTGCCAGCAGCACTGGACTTTTGGGCGAGCAGTACTTC
TRBD1,TRBJ1-4,TRBV5-8,few,CASSRGQGGVSNEKLFF,TGTGCCAGCAGCCGTGGACAGGGGGGTGTGTCTAATGAAAAACTGTTTTTT
TRBD2,TRBJ2-1,TRBV20-1,-,CSASSAGGVNEQFF,TGCAGTGCTAGTAGCGCGGGGGGTGTGAATGAGCAGTTCTTC
TRBD1,TRBJ1-4,TRBV4-2,-,CASSQDQRGREKLFF,TGTGCCAGCAGCCAAGATCAAAGGGGGCGAGAAAAACTGTTTTTT
TRBD1,TRBJ1-2,TRBV28,-,CASSLPGQDNGYTF,TGTGCCAGCAGTCTACCGGGACAGGACAATGGCTACACCTTC
-,TRBJ1-1,TRBV27,-,CASSLYPIGGNTEAFF,TGTGCCAGCAGTTTATATCCGATCGGGGGGAACACTGAAGCTTTCTTT
TRBD2,TRBJ2-5,TRBV3-1/TRBV3-2,-,CASSQDRASGAQETQYF,TGTGCCAGCAGCCAAGACCGTGCTAGCGGGGCACAAGAGACCCAGTACTTC
-,TRBJ2-3,TRBV7-9,-,CASSNRDTTDTQYF,TGTGCCAGCAGCAACCGGGATACCACAGATACGCAGTATTTT
-,TRBJ1-1,TRBV7-3,many,CASSSLGGVNEAFF,TGTGCCAGCAGCTCCCTCGGGGGGGTTAATGAAGCTTTCTTT
TRBD2,TRBJ2-5,TRBV27,-,CASSLASGGEETQYF,TGTGCCAGCAGTTTAGCTAGCGGGGGGGAAGAGACCCAGTACTTC
-,TRBJ1-1,TRBV4-1,-,CASSQGRKLMNTEAFF,TGCGCCAGCAGCCAAGGCAGGAAACTCATGAACACTGAAGCTTTCTTT
TRBD1,TRBJ1-1,TRBV18,-,CASSPRLNRGPTEAFF,TGTGCCAGCTCACCACGGCTTAACAGGGGTCCCACTGAAGCTTTCTTT
-,TRBJ1-1,TRBV4-2,-,CASTRIGVSTEAFF,TGTGCCAGCACCCGAATCGGAGTTAGCACTGAAGCTTTCTTT
-,TRBJ1-5,TRBV19,-,CASRNPGFNQPQHF,TGTGCCAGTAGAAACCCGGGGTTTAATCAGCCCCAGCATTTT
TRBD1,TRBJ1-2,TRBV7-9,few,CASDRAYGYTF,TGTGCCAGCGACAGGGCCTATGGCTACACCTTC
-,TRBJ2-4,TRBV7-9,-,CASSLGEARNIQYF,TGTGCCAGCAGCCTCGGGGAGGCCAGAAACATTCAGTACTTC
TRBD1,TRBJ1-2,TRBV3-1/TRBV3-2,-,CASRTQGALGYTF,TGTGCCAGCAGGACACAGGGGGCGCTCGGCTACACCTTC
-,TRBJ2-3,TRBV28,-,CASSPGDRRTDTQYF,TGTGCCAGCAGCCCAGGGGATCGCCGCACAGATACGCAGTATTTT
TRBD1,TRBJ1-3,TRBV6-5,-,CASSKSTGGNTIYF,TGTGCCAGCAGTAAATCGACAGGGGGAAACACCATATATTTT
-,TRBJ1-1,TRBV18,-,CASSPWLGGRNTEAFF,TGTGCCAGCTCACCCTGGTTGGGGGGGCGGAACACTGAAGCTTTCTTT
-,TRBJ2-7,TRBV4-1,-,CASSRQQGGSEQYF,TGCGCCAGCAGCCGACAGCAAGGGGGAAGCGAGCAGTACTTC
TRBD1,TRBJ2-4,TRBV15,-,CATSRDRDRGIQYF,TGTGCCACCAGCAGAGACCGTGACAGGGGCATTCAGTACTTC
-,TRBJ1-2,TRBV3-1/TRBV3-2,-,CASSLTGIYGYTF,TGTGCCAGCAGCCTCACAGGGATCTATGGCTACACCTTC
-,TRBJ1-2,TRBV3-1/TRBV3-2,-,CASSPGGRLHGNYGYTF,TGTGCCAGCAGCCCCGGGGGGAGATTACACGGGAACTATGGCTACACCTTC
TRBD1,TRBJ1-2,TRBV23-1,-,CALVRTGGGYGYTF,TGCGCCCTGGTACGGACAGGGGGCGGCTATGGCTACACCTTC
-,TRBJ1-6,TRBV2,-,CASSEAQATDSPLHF,TGTGCCAGCAGTGAAGCGCAGGCTACTGATTCACCCCTCCACTTT
-,TRBJ1-6,TRBV7-2,-,CASSLDLGRPLHF,TGTGCCAGCAGCTTAGACCTGGGGAGGCCCCTCCACTTT